This T cell receptor beta chain emerged from a study of identical twins. This CDR3 spans 16 amino acids. V trimming: 2 bases; J trimming: 1 base; junction bases outside the gene matches: 1. Germline loops: CDR1 MGHDK, CDR2 SYGVNS. General study points: Insertions ran lower in abundant cord blood beta clonotypes, though not in memory repertoires.

This clonotype showed up many times. Its specificity is not known. TCRdb re-called the 5' RACE reads through MiXCR, storing one row per CDR3 protein. The sample carries about 210,000 distinct CDR3 sequences, roughly a tenth recorded once. The receptor's source is a woman aged 18-29 years in good health. The chain is built from TRBV25-1 and TRBJ2-1, with TRBD2 matching 11 bases. The specimen was memory (CD45RO+) T cells sorted from blood. This chain's CDR3 is CASSERTSGSYNEQFF. The DNA for the CDR3 is TGTGCCAGCAGTGAAAGGACTAGCGGGTCCTACAATGAGCAGTTCTTC.